This T cell receptor (beta chain) was obtained from a study of cytomegalovirus exposure and HLA in healthy donors. Overall study context: A later analysis reported the same platform for the roughly 120 validation repertoires and the 666 first-cohort repertoires.

Method: immunoSEQ multiplex PCR; TCRdb's copy keeps in-frame clones and lacks some. This sample has 150,000 to 200,000 clones, with about nine tenths found just once. Germline CDR1 and CDR2: SGHDT and YYEEEE. This CDR3 region has 16 residues. V shed 3 bases, J shed 3 bases, and the junction held 12 bases outside the gene matches. Sequenced: PBMCs. The source of this sequence is a woman aged 18 to 35 in good health and CMV-seropositive. The V call is TRBV5-6, the J call TRBJ2-7; the match to TRBD1 covers 7 bases. The chain's CDR3 is CASSWPPGQRDYEQYF. The CDR3 DNA reads TGTGCCAGCAGCTGGCCGCCGGGACAGAGAGACTACGAGCAGTACTTC.